The 22 T cell receptor beta chains below were found in one sample sequenced in a study of regulatory T cells in long-lasting Graves disease (dated by TCRdb to about 2021). According to the study, the label for this sample's time point signals: newly diagnosed GD, antithyroid drugs for less than 3 months. RNA was extracted from PBMCs in TRIzol for both TCR sequencing and RNA sequencing. The method behind the library was multiplex PCR. TCRdb lists the instrument as Illumina HiSeq 4000. iRepertoire HTBI primers and Arm-PCR amplification of CDR3 regions were used to construct TCR beta libraries. TCRdb took the public reads, trimmed them with fastp at Q25, ran MiXCR for clone calling and kept in-frame beta chains. Rows merge per CDR3 protein into single entries with the most common DNA and genes. The sample records roughly 610,000 distinct CDR3 sequences, about 16% of which are singletons. Together, the top ten hold around 11% of the sample.

These same records also appear under a second study, on T cells in Graves' hyperthyroidism and ophthalmopathy.

Sequencing was performed on peripheral blood mononuclear cells (PBMCs), taken at new diagnosis, from a patient treated with antithyroid drugs. Receptor source: a man aged 18 to 35 with Graves disease. Donor details come from another sample of the same person, matched by shared clones.

In regard to this clonotype: A clone one base away is much larger, so this may be a read error. The V call is TRBV11-2, the J call TRBJ2-7, with 7 bases fitting TRBD2. The CDR3 consists of 15 residues. Germline V lookup: CDR1 SGHAT, CDR2 FQNNGV. Germline trimming cut 5 bases from V and 2 bases from J; bases unmatched to any gene: 9. The CDR3 nucleotides are TGTGCCAGCAGCGAACTAGCGACTACTACCTACGAGCAGTACTTC. It yields the protein CASSELATTTYEQYF.

The V and J genes are TRBV27 and TRBJ2-7; 11 positions agree with TRBD1. J gave up 3 bases and V 6 bases, and 7 bases lay outside the gene matches. This CDR3 has 15 amino acids. Germline CDR1 and CDR2: MNHEY and SMNVEV (reference sequence). CDR3 sequence reads: CASRPAGTGGYEQYF. The CDR3 bases are TGTGCCAGCAGACCCGCCGGGACAGGGGGCTACGAGCAGTACTTC.

V gene TRBV6-2 or TRBV6-3 combines with J gene TRBJ2-7, with 7 bases lining up with TRBD2. CDR1 MNHEY and CDR2 SVGEGT come from the germline V gene. The CDR3 covers 15 residues. V gave up 10 bases and J gave up 6 bases; unmatched junction bases: 18. Here the CDR3 reads CATLGGGESVGEQYF. CDR3 DNA sequence: TGTGCCACCCTGGGGGGAGGGGAGTCAGTCGGCGAGCAGTACTTC.

This clonotype was observed many times. The chain carries TRBV28 and TRBJ2-1, with D maybe TRBD2 (7 bases). In germline, CDR1 is MDHEN, CDR2 SYDVKM. The CDR3 spans 14 residues. V was shortened by 6 bases and J by 8 bases, with 17 bases between the two germline ends. CDR3 in amino acids: CASRNLGGGYEQFF. The CDR3 DNA reads as TGTGCCAGCAGAAACCTAGGGGGAGGGTATGAGCAGTTCTTC.

V is TRBV12-3 or TRBV12-4 and J is TRBJ1-6, with D unresolved. The CDR3 has 16 amino acids. The germline V and J ends were trimmed by 2 bases and 14 bases, with 22 bases remaining between them. DNA of the CDR3: TGTGCCAGCAGTTTATCAAGTTCGGCTGACGTGGTAGCCCTCCACTTT. Amino acids: CASSLSSSADVVALHF.

This rearrangement joins TRBV5-1 to TRBJ1-3; D ambiguous. Germline V gene sequence: CDR1 SGHRS, CDR2 YFSETQ. The ends were cut back, 4 bases at V and 0 bases at J, with 11 bases in the middle. The CDR3 spans 15 residues. CDR3 region: CASSLSDYSGNTIYF. DNA for the CDR3: TGCGCCAGCAGCCTGTCAGATTACTCTGGAAACACCATATATTTT. The variable domain in full, completed from reference TRBV5-1 and TRBJ1-3, reads KAGVTQTPRYLIKTRGQQVTLSCSPISGHRSVSWYQQTPGQGLQFLFEYFSETQRNKGNFPGRFSGRQFSNSRSEMNVSTLELGDSALYLCASSLSDYSGNTIYFGEGSWLTVV.

At least ten counts were recorded for this clonotype. The chain combines TRBV20-1 with TRBJ2-1; D may be TRBD1 or TRBD2 (6 bases each). Trimming pared 0 bases from V and 4 bases from J, leaving 19 bases between. The CDR3 has 17 residues. Germline CDR1 DFQATT, CDR2 SNEGSKA (reference sequence). In DNA, the CDR3 is TGCAGTGCTAGAGATGATTCGGGGGCGGGGTCGTACAATGAGCAGTTCTTC. This codes for CSARDDSGAGSYNEQFF.

In DNA, the CDR3 is TGCAGTGCTAGAGATCGGATTTTGGGCGATCAGCCCCAGCATTTT. Amino acids: CSARDRILGDQPQHF. This chain links TRBV20-1 with TRBJ1-5; D gene uncertain. V gave up 0 bases and J gave up 5 bases, with 14 bases separating them. Germline CDR1 reads DFQATT; CDR2 reads SNEGSKA (reference sequence). CDR3 size: 15 residues.

This clonotype has only a few counts. The CDR3 bases are TGCAGCGTTGAAGGGACAGGCGAGCAGTACTTC. The encoded protein is CSVEGTGEQYF. The chain carries TRBV29-1 and TRBJ2-7; 7 nucleotides line up with TRBD1. Trimming at V came to 1 base and at J to 6 bases, leaving 0 bases not matched to a gene. The CDR3 consists of 11 residues. From germline, CDR1 is SQVTM and CDR2 ANQGSEA.

At least ten counts were recorded for this clonotype. The CDR3 region is CASSQDLGLGTDTQYF. CDR3 sequence (DNA): TGTGCCAGCAGCCAAGATCTTGGACTGGGCACAGATACGCAGTATTTT. The chain recombines TRBV3-1 with TRBJ2-3; D is perhaps TRBD2 (5 bases). V lost 0 bases and J 1 base, leaving 11 bases between the germline ends. This CDR3 has 16 amino acids. CDR1 and CDR2 from the germline V gene are LGHDT and YNNKEL (reference sequence).

This clonotype appeared many times. V is TRBV28 and J is TRBJ2-1; D not certain. CDR1 and CDR2 from the germline V gene are MDHEN and SYDVKM. The CDR3 is 13 residues long. The V and J ends lost 7 bases and 10 bases respectively, with 17 bases between them. The CDR3: CASTPSKGREQFF. The DNA of the CDR3 is TGTGCCAGCACCCCCTCGAAGGGCAGGGAGCAGTTCTTC.

The table lists this clonotype with many counts. The chain has TRBV2 and TRBJ2-1; 7 bases are shared with TRBD2. The germline V gene encodes CDR1 SNHLY and CDR2 FYNNEI. The CDR3 extends over 19 amino acids. The V segment lost 3 bases and the J segment 2 bases; nucleotides outside the gene matches: 16. Written as DNA, the CDR3 is TGTGCCAGCAGTGAGCTCCCCCCTACCAGCGGGGAGACCTACAATGAGCAGTTCTTC. This translates into CASSELPPTSGETYNEQFF.

This clonotype occurred many times. The genes are TRBV2 and TRBJ1-1; TRBD1 is a possible D gene (5 bases). The CDR3 runs 14 residues. Trimming shortened V by 5 bases and J by 3 bases, and 13 bases separated the two germline ends. Germline V gene lookup returns CDR1 SNHLY and CDR2 FYNNEI. In DNA form, the CDR3 reads TGTGCCAGCAGTAGAAAGGGGCAGGACACTGAAGCTTTCTTT. Translating gives CASSRKGQDTEAFF.

This chain joins TRBV5-1 and TRBJ1-2; 9 bases fit TRBD1. This CDR3 is built from 16 residues. After removal of 0 bases from V and 3 bases from J, the junction contained 6 bases not matched to a gene. The germline CDR1 and CDR2 sequences are SGHRS and YFSETQ. The CDR3 sequence is CASSLGTGGRDYGYTF. Written as DNA, the CDR3 is TGCGCCAGCAGCTTGGGAACAGGGGGCCGAGACTATGGCTACACCTTC.

This clonotype was observed a few times. The chain links TRBV19 to TRBJ1-5, with D maybe TRBD1 (6 bases). Trimming cost V 6 bases and J 4 bases, with 13 bases left between them. Per the germline V gene, CDR1 is LNHDA and CDR2 is SQIVND (reference sequence). This CDR3 comprises 14 residues. The CDR3 loop is CASRVGGTNQPQHF. CDR3 sequence (DNA): TGTGCCAGTAGGGTAGGGGGAACGAATCAGCCCCAGCATTTT.

Only a few counts were recorded for this clonotype. The chain recombines TRBV6-1 with TRBJ1-2, with no clear D. Germline V lookup: CDR1 MNHNS, CDR2 SASEGT. The CDR3 is made up of 15 amino acids. Trimming cost V 3 bases and J 8 bases, with 19 bases left between them. The CDR3 DNA is TGTGCCAGCAGTGATCGACCCCAGGAATATAGGGGCTACACCTTC. Amino acids: CASSDRPQEYRGYTF.

The table lists this clonotype with many counts. The genes are TRBV20-1 and TRBJ2-1, with TRBD2 identical over 9 bases. V lost 2 bases to trimming and J lost 1 base; unmatched junction nucleotides: 6. The CDR3 contains 16 residues. CDR1 is DFQATT, CDR2 SNEGSKA, per germline (reference sequence). The CDR3 nucleotides read TGCAGTGCTAGAATTAGCGGGAGTGGGTCCTACAATGAGCAGTTCTTC. This codes for CSARISGSGSYNEQFF.

This clonotype was observed many times. V and J are TRBV7-3 and TRBJ2-1; D unclear. Per the germline V gene, CDR1 is SGHTA and CDR2 is FQGTGA. This CDR3 spans 13 amino acids. V was clipped by 4 bases and J by 4 bases, with 8 bases between them. The CDR3 loop reads CASSSTVYNEQFF. CDR3 in DNA: TGTGCCAGCAGCTCGACGGTTTACAATGAGCAGTTCTTC.

This clonotype was counted ten times or more. This chain uses TRBV28 with TRBJ2-1; 11 bases fit TRBD2. Losses at the gene ends were 6 bases for V and 4 bases for J; bases not matched to a gene: 5. Per germline, CDR1 MDHEN and CDR2 SYDVKM. This CDR3 is built from 15 residues. CDR3 amino acids: CASSPRLAGYNEQFF. CDR3 bases: TGTGCCAGCAGCCCTCGACTAGCGGGATACAATGAGCAGTTCTTC.

Points on this clonotype: A much larger clone differs by one base, so this may be a read error. The V and J genes are TRBV12-3 or TRBV12-4 and TRBJ1-5, with D possibly TRBD1 on 6 matching bases. V lost 4 bases and J lost 7, with 17 bases in between. This CDR3 contains 15 residues. The CDR3 nucleotides read TGTGCCAGCAGTTCCTACTGGACAGAGGAACAGCCCCAGCATTTT. Its protein product is CASSSYWTEEQPQHF.

This clonotype was seen more than once but under ten times. V usage is TRBV2 and J usage is TRBJ2-3, with 11 bases identical to TRBD2. From germline, CDR1 is SNHLY and CDR2 FYNNEI. V trimming: 7 bases; J trimming: 3 bases; junction bases outside the gene matches: 3. The CDR3 loop spans 14 amino acids. CDR3: CASIRTSGTDTQYF. The CDR3 nucleotides are TGTGCCAGCATTAGGACTAGCGGGACAGATACGCAGTATTTT.

This chain connects TRBV7-3 to TRBJ1-2, with TRBD1 identical over 8 bases. From germline, CDR1 is SGHTA and CDR2 FQGTGA. V trimming: 2 bases; J trimming: 6 bases; junction bases outside the gene matches: 20. The CDR3 is 19 residues long. The CDR3 region has the DNA TGTGCCAGCAGCTTAGCACGGGTGGGTCAGGGGGCGAAATGGAATGGCTACACCTTC. Its translation is CASSLARVGQGAKWNGYTF.